This T cell receptor beta chain stems from a study of identical twins. Study-wide points: Abundant beta clonotypes from cord blood bore fewer insertions; memory repertoires lacked this pattern.

Germline V CDR1 and CDR2: SNHLY, FYNNEI. V was clipped by 6 bases and J by 2 bases, with 11 bases between them. The CDR3 length is 13 residues. This clonotype was found a few times. Its target is unknown. Carrying unique molecular identifiers, the cDNA also gained a universal primer site through template switching. Each CDR3 protein gets one entry after TCRdb re-called the 5' RACE reads with MiXCR. The repertoire holds 750,000 to 950,000 distinct CDR3 sequences, with roughly 12% as singletons. Healthy Caucasian donors formed the entire cohort. The sample was also reused in another study, on yellow fever vaccine responses in identical twins.

This clonotype was obtained from a young woman in good health. This chain uses TRBV2 with TRBJ2-7; a weak D match, TRBD1 (6 bases). Material: PBMCs. The CDR3 here is CASSPGHAYEQYF. CDR3 sequence (DNA): TGTGCCAGCAGCCCGGGACATGCCTACGAGCAGTACTTC.